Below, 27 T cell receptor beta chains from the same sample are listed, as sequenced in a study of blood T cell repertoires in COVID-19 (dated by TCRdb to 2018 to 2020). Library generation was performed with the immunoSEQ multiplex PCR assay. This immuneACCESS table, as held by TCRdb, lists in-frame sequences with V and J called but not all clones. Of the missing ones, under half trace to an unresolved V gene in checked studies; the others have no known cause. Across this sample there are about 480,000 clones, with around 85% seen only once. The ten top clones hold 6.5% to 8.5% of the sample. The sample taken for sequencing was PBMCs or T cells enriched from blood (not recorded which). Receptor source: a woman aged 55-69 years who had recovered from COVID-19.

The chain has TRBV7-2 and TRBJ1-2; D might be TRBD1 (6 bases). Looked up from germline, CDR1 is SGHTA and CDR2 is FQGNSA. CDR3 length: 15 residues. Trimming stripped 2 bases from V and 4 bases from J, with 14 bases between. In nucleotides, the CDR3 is TGTGCCAGCAGCTTAAGCCCCGGGACACGCTATGGCTACACCTTC. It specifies CASSLSPGTRYGYTF.

CDR3 sequence: CASSMARVAQPQHF. The CDR3 region has the DNA TGTGCCAGTAGTATGGCGAGGGTGGCTCAGCCCCAGCATTTT. The J gene is TRBJ1-5, the V gene TRBV19; D is ambiguous. The CDR3 extends over 14 amino acids. The V end was cut by 3 bases, the J end by 6 bases, with 12 bases between. Germline V gene lookup returns CDR1 LNHDA and CDR2 SQIVND (reference sequence).

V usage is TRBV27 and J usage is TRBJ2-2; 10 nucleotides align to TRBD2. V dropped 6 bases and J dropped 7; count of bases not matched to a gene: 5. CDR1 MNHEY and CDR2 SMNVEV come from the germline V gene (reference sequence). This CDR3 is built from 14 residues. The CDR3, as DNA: TGTGCCAGCAGCCCGGGACTAGCGTTCGGGGAGCTGTTTTTT. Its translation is CASSPGLAFGELFF.

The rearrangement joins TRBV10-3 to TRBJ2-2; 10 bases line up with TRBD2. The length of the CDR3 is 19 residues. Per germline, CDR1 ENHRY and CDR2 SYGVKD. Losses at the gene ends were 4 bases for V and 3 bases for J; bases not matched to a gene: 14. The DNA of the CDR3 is TGTGCCATCAGTGGGGTGCTAGCGGGGGAGTTATTCGACACCGGGGAGCTGTTTTTT. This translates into CAISGVLAGELFDTGELFF.

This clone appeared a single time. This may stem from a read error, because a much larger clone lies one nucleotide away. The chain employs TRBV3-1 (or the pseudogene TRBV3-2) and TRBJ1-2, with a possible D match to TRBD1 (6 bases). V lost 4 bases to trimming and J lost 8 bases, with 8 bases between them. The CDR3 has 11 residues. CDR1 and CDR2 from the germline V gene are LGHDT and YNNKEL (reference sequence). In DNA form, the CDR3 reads TGTGCCAGCAGCCGAGGGGGAGGCTACACCTTC. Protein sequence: CASSRGGGYTF.

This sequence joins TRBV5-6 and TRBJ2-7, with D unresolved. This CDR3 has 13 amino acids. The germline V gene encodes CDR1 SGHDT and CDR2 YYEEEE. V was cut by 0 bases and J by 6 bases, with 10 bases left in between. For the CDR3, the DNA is TGTGCCAGCAGCTTGGGCCCTCCGAGCGAGCAGTACGTC. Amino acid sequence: CASSLGPPSEQYV.

The CDR3 protein is CASSQGVIYTF. The CDR3 DNA reads as TGTGCCAGCAGCCAAGGCGTGATCTACACCTTC. V is TRBV3-1 (or the pseudogene TRBV3-2) and J is TRBJ1-2; D remains unclear. The CDR3 runs to 11 residues. Trimming took off 1 base at V and 10 bases at J, with 7 bases between the two ends. Germline V gene sequence: CDR1 LGHDT, CDR2 YNNKEL (reference sequence).

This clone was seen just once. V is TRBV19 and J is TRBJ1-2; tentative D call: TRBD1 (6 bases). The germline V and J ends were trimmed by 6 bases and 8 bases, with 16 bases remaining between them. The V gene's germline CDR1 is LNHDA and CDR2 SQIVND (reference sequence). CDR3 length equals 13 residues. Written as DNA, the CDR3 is TGTGCCAGTAGAAACACAGGGACCTACGGCTACACCTTC. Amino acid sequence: CASRNTGTYGYTF.

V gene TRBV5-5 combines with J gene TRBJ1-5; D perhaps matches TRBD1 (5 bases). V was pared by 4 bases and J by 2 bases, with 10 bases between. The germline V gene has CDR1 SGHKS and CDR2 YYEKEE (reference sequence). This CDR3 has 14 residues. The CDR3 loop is CASSLGLGNQPQHF. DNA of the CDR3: TGTGCCAGCAGCCTGGGACTTGGCAATCAGCCCCAGCATTTT.

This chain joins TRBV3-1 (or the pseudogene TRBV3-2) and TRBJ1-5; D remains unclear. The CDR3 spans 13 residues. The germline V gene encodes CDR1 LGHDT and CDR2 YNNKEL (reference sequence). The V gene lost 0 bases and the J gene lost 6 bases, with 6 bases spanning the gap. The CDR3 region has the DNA TGTGCCAGCAGCCAAGATATCGGTCAGCCCCAGCATTTT. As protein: CASSQDIGQPQHF.

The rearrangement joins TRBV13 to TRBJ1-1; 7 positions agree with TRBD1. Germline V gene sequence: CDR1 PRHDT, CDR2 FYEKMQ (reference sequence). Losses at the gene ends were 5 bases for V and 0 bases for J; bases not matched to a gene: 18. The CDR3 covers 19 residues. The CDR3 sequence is CASSPGSALGQTLNTEAFF. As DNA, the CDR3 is TGTGCCAGCAGCCCTGGGTCTGCGTTGGGACAGACCTTGAACACTGAAGCTTTCTTT.

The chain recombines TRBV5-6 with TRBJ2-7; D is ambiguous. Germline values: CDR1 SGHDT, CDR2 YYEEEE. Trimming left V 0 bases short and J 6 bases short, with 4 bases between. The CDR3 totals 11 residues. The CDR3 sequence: CASSLAGEQYF. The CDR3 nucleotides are TGTGCCAGCAGCTTGGCGGGCGAGCAGTACTTC.

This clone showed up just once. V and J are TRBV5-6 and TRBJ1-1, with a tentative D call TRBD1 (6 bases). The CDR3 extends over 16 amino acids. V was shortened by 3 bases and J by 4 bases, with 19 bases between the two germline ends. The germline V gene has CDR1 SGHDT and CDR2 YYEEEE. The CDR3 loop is CASSSTGPVSVTEAFF. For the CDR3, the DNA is TGTGCCAGCAGCTCTACAGGGCCCGTCTCCGTCACTGAAGCTTTCTTT.

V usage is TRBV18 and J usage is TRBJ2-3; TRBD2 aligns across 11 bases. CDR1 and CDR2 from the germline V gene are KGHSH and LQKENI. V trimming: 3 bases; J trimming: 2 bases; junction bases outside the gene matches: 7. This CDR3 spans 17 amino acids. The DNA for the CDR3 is TGTGCCAGCTCACCCCAGGGACTAGCGGCCTTCACAGATACGCAGTATTTT. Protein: CASSPQGLAAFTDTQYF.

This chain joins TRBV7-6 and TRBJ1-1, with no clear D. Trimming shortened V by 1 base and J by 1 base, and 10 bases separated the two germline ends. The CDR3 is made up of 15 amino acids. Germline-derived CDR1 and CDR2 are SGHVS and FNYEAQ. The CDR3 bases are TGTGCCAGCAGCTTAGGCGGGGTCCGGAACACTGAAGCTTTCTTT. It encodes CASSLGGVRNTEAFF.

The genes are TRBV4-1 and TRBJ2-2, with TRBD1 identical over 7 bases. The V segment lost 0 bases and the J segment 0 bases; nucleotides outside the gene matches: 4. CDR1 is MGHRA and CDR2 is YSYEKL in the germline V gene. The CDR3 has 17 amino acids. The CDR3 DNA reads TGCGCCAGCAGCCAAGAAGGCACAGGGGCGAACACCGGGGAGCTGTTTTTT. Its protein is CASSQEGTGANTGELFF.

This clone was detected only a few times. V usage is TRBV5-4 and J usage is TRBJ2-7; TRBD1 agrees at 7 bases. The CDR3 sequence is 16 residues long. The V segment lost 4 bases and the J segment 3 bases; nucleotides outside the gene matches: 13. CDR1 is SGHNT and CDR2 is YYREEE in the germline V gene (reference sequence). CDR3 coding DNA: TGTGCCAGCAGCCCGTCCCCCGCGGACAGGTTCTACGAGCAGTACTTC. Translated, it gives CASSPSPADRFYEQYF.

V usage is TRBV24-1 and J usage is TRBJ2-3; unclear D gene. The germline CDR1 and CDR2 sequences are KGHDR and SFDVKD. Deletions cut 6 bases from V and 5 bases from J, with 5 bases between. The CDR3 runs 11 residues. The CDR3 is CATSTRDTQYF. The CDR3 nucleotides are TGTGCCACCAGTACGAGAGATACGCAGTATTTT.

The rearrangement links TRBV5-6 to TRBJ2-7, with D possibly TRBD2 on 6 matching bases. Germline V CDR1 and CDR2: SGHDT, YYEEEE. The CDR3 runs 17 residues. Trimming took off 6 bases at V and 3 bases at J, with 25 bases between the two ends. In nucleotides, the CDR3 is TGTGCCAGCATTCTGGCCGGGAGTCCGAACATCGACTACGAGCAGTACTTC. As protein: CASILAGSPNIDYEQYF.

As DNA, the CDR3 is TGCAGCGTTGCCCGGACTGAAGCTTTCTTT. This translates into CSVARTEAFF. The chain couples TRBV29-1 to TRBJ1-1, with unresolved D. V was shortened by 4 bases and J by 5 bases, with 5 bases between the two germline ends. Germline V gene sequence: CDR1 SQVTM, CDR2 ANQGSEA. The CDR3 runs 10 residues. The entire variable domain, with the rest obtained from reference TRBV29-1 and TRBJ1-1, is as follows: SAVISQKPSRDICQRGTSLTIQCQVDSQVTMMFWYRQQPGQSLTLIATANQGSEATYESGFVIDKFPISRPNLTFSTLTVSNMSPEDSSIYLCSVARTEAFFGQGTRLTVV.

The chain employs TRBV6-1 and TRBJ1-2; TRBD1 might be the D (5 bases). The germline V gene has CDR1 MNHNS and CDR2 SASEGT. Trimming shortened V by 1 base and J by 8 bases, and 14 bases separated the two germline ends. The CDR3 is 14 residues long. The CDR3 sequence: CASSEGLKPGGYTF. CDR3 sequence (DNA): TGTGCCAGCAGTGAAGGACTCAAACCAGGGGGCTACACCTTC.

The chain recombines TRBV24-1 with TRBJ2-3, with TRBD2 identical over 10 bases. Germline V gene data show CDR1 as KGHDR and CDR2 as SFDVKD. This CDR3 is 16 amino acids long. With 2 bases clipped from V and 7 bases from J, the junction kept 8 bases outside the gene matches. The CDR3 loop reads CATSDSRSGGFYTQYF. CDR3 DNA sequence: TGTGCCACCAGTGATTCCCGTAGCGGGGGGTTCTATACGCAGTATTTT.

The CDR3 region has the DNA TGCGCCAGCAGTCAATCGTCAAAAATGCAGTACTTC. It codes for CASSQSSKMQYF. The chain links TRBV23-1 to TRBJ2-7; no clear D. TRBV23-1 is identified as an open reading frame with a role that is uncertain. The CDR3 is 12 residues long. V lost 0 bases, J lost 9 bases, and 9 bases lay in between.

The CDR3 reads CASSLQGAGEAFF. The CDR3, as DNA: TGTGCCAGCAGCCTCCAGGGGGCCGGTGAAGCTTTCTTT. This chain connects TRBV6-5 to TRBJ1-1; 8 bases map to TRBD1. The germline CDR1 and CDR2 sequences are MNHEY and SVGAGI. The CDR3 length is 13 residues. The V gene end was trimmed by 6 bases and the J gene end by 7 bases; junction bases not matched to a gene: 7.

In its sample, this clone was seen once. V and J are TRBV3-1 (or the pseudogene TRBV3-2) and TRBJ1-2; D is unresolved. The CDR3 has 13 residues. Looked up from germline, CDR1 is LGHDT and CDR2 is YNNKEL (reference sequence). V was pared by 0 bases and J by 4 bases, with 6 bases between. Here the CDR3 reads CASSQDIRYGYTF. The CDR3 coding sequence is TGTGCCAGCAGCCAAGATATCCGCTATGGCTACACCTTC.

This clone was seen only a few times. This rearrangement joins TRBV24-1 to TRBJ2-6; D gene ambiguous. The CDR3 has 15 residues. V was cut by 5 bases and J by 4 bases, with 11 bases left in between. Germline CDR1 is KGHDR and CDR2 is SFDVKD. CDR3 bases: TGTGCCACCAGTGGGCTAGATGGAGGGGCCAACGTCCTGACTTTC. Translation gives CATSGLDGGANVLTF.

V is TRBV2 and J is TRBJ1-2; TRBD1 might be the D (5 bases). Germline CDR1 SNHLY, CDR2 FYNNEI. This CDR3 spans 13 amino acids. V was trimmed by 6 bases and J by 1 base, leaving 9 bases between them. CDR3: CASRVDSNYGYTF. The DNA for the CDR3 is TGTGCCAGCAGGGTTGACAGTAACTATGGCTACACCTTC.